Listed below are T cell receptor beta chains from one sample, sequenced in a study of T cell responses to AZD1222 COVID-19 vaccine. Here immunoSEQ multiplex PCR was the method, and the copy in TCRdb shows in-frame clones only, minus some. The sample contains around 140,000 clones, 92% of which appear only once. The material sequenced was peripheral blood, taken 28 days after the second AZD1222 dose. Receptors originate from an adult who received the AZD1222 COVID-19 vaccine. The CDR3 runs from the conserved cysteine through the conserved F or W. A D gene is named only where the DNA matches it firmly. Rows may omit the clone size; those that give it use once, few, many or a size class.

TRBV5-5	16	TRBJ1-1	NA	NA	TGTGCCAGCAGCCCGGACGGGGGCGCGCTGAACACTGAAGCTTTCTTT	CASSPDGGALNTEAFF
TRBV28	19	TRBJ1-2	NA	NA	TGTGCCAGCAGTTCTACCGGATGGGGGGATAAGGTCTCGGCCCTAGTCTACACCTTC	CASSSTGWGDKVSALVYTF
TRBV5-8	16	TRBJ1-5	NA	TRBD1	TGTGCCAGCAGCTGGGCGGCAGGGGGTTACAATCAGCCCCAGCATTTT	CASSWAAGGYNQPQHF
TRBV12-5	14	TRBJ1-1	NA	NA	TGTGCTAGTGGTCCCATGGGGGGGGCGACTGAAGCTTTCTTT	CASGPMGGATEAFF
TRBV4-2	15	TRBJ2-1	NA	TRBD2	TGTGCCAGCAGCCCCGGACTAGCGGAGAACAATGAGCAGTTCTTC	CASSPGLAENNEQFF
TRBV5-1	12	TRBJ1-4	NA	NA	TGCGCCAGCAGAAGGGCAGGAGAAAAACTGTTTTTT	CASRRAGEKLFF
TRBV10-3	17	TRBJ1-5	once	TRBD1	TGTGCCATCAGTGCGGTGTGGACAGGCGAGGGGAATCAGCCCCAGCATTTT	CAISAVWTGEGNQPQHF
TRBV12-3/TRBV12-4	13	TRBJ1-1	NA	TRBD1	TGTGCCAGCAGACAGGGGGAGAACACTGAAGCTTTCTTT	CASRQGENTEAFF
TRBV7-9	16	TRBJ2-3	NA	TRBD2	TGTGCCAGTCGGGCGACTAGCGGGTCCATCACGGATACGCAGTATTTT	CASRATSGSITDTQYF
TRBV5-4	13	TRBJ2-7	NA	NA	TGTGCCAGCAGCTTGGAGCCAGGGAACGAGCAGTACTTC	CASSLEPGNEQYF
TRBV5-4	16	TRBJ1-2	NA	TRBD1	TGTGCCAGCAGCCTGGACCCGGGACAGGGGGGAGATGGCTACACCTTC	CASSLDPGQGGDGYTF
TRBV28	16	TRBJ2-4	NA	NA	TGTGCCAGCAGTTATCAGGGGAAGAGGATTGGGGACATTCAGTACTTC	CASSYQGKRIGDIQYF
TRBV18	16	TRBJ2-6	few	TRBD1	TGTGCCAGCTCACCGCGGACAGGGCGAGGGGCCAACGTCCTGACTTTC	CASSPRTGRGANVLTF
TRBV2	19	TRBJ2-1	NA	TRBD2	TGTGCCAGCAGTGATGCTGGGACTAGCGGACAGAGCTCCTACAATGAGCAGTTCTTC	CASSDAGTSGQSSYNEQFF
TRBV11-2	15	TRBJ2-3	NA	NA	TGTGCCAGCAGCTTAGAACCTACTAGCACAGATACGCAGTATTTT	CASSLEPTSTDTQYF
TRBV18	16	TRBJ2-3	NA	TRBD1	TGTGCCAGCTCATCAGACAGGGAAACTAGCACAGATACGCAGTATTTT	CASSSDRETSTDTQYF
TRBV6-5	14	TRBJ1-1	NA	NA	TGTGCCAGCAGTTACTCGCAGGGTAACACTGAAGCTTTCTTT	CASSYSQGNTEAFF
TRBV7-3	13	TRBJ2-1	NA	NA	TGTGCCAGCAGCTTAAGAGGAAACAATGAGCAGTTCTTC	CASSLRGNNEQFF
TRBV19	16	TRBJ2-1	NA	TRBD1	TGTGCCAGTAGTATTCCGACAGGGGGCTTTAGGTATGAGCAGTTCTTC	CASSIPTGGFRYEQFF
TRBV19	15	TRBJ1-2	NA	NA	TGTGCCAGTAGTATATCCATTTCCTCTAACTATGGCTACACCTTC	CASSISISSNYGYTF
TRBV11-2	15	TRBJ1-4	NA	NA	TGTGCCAGCAGCTCAGGGTTTGCAACTAATGAAAAACTGTTTTTT	CASSSGFATNEKLFF
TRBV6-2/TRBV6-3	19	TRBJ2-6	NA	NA	TGTGCCAGCAGTCTAACCCGAGGACGGCAACTCTCTGGGGCCAACGTCCTGACTTTC	CASSLTRGRQLSGANVLTF
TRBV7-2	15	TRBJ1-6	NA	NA	TGTGCCAGCAGCTTAGGCAGGATGCAGAATTCACCCCTCCACTTT	CASSLGRMQNSPLHF
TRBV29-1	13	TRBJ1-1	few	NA	TGCAGCGTTGACGGGGGGCTCGACACTGAAGCTTTCTTT	CSVDGGLDTEAFF
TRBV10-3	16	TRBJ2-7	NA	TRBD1	TGTGCCATCAGTGGAGGCACCGGGACAGGGAGCCACGAGCAGTACTTC	CAISGGTGTGSHEQYF
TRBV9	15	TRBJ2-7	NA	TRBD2	TGTGCCAGCAGCGTAGGGGGGACTAGCTCCTACGAGCAGTACTTC	CASSVGGTSSYEQYF
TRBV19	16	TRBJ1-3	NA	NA	TGTGCCAGTAGTACCTCCGGGACGGTGTTGGAAAACACCATATATTTT	CASSTSGTVLENTIYF
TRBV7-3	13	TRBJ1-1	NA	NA	TGTGCCAGCAGTCGCCAGGAGAACACTGAAGCTTTCTTT	CASSRQENTEAFF
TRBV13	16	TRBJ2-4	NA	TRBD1	TGTGCCAGCAGCTCGCGGACAGGGCCAACCAGTAACATTCAGTACTTC	CASSSRTGPTSNIQYF
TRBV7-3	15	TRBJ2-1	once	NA	TGTGCCAGCAGCGCCCAGGGGAGCTCCTACAATGAGCAGTTCTTC	CASSAQGSSYNEQFF
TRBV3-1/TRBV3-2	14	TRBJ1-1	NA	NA	TGTGCCAGCAGCCAATTAGGGAAGAACACTGAAGCTTTCTTT	CASSQLGKNTEAFF
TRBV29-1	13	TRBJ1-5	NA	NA	TGCAGCGTTGGTGGTTCCAGCAATCAGCCCCAGCATTTT	CSVGGSSNQPQHF
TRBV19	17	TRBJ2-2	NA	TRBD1	TGTGCCAGTAGTATAAAATCGACAGGGACGAACACCGGGGAGCTGTTTTTT	CASSIKSTGTNTGELFF
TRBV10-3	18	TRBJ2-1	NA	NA	TGTGCCATCAGTGAGTCCCCTTCACACGCGAGCTCCTACAATGAGCAGTTCTTC	CAISESPSHASSYNEQFF
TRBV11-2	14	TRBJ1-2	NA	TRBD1	TGTGCCAGCAGCTTGGGACAGGGTATCGGTGGCTACACCTTC	CASSLGQGIGGYTF
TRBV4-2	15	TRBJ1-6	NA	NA	TGTGCCAGCAGCCAAGATGGGCAGGCCAATTCACCCCTCCACTTT	CASSQDGQANSPLHF
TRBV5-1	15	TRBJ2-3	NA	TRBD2	TGCGCCAGCAGCTTGGAGACGGGGGGGTCAGATACGCAGTATTTT	CASSLETGGSDTQYF
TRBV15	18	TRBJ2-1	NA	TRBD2	TGTGCCACCAGCAGAGAAGTTCCGGGACTAGCGCTTTACAATGAGCAGTTCTTC	CATSREVPGLALYNEQFF
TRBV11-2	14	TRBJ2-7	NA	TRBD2	TGTGCCAGCAGCTTAGCCGGGGGGGGACGCGAGCAGTACTTC	CASSLAGGGREQYF
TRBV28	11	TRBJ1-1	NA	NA	TGTGCCAGCAGTTCCCGGCCTCTAGCTTTCTTT	CASSSRPLAFF